The clone carrying this T cell receptor beta chain appeared many times. Its antigen remains unknown. Some clones are missing from TCRdb's copy, which holds only in-frame ones; the method was immunoSEQ multiplex PCR. The sample records approximately 200,000 clones, just over 85% being singletons. This entry belongs to a study of T cell responses to AZD1222 COVID-19 vaccine. The study, taken as a whole, reports: Mostly white British, mostly female donors; authors suggested clonal diversity may be underestimated.

The germline V gene encodes CDR1 SGHAT and CDR2 FQNNGV. The trim removed 5 bases at V and 4 bases at J, leaving 13 bases unmatched. This CDR3 region has 16 residues. This clonotype originated in an adult in good health. The chain uses TRBV11-2 and TRBJ1-2; 7 bases fit TRBD1. The starting material was peripheral blood, obtained on day 0 of AZD1222 vaccination. CDR3 region: CASSHPDREWLYGYTF. The CDR3 nucleotides read TGTGCCAGCAGCCACCCTGACAGGGAATGGCTCTATGGCTACACCTTC.